The 23 T cell receptor beta chains below all came from one sample that was sequenced in a study of sequential checkpoint blockade in melanoma. Specified treatment: randomized to nivolumab then ipilimumab (arm A) or the reverse (arm B). Here immunoSEQ multiplex PCR was the method, and the copy in TCRdb shows in-frame clones only, minus some. The table has 13,000 or so clones, roughly a fifth seen once. The sequencing used tumor tissue (inferred from file names), collected from a patient given nivolumab and ipilimumab in sequence. The receptors come from a human donor with melanoma.

This clone was seen many times. The J gene is TRBJ2-7, the V gene TRBV11-3; perhaps TRBD1 as D (5 bases). Germline V CDR1 and CDR2: SGHNT, YENEEA. The CDR3 spans 14 residues. Trimming took off 5 bases at V and 5 bases at J, with 16 bases between the two ends. This CDR3 reads CASSPQGRADEQYF. CDR3 DNA sequence: TGTGCCAGCAGCCCCCAAGGCAGGGCGGACGAGCAGTACTTC.

The chain joins TRBV9 to TRBJ1-6; unclear D gene. The CDR3 contains 19 residues. The ends were cut back, 5 bases at V and 4 bases at J, with 25 bases in the middle. Germline V lookup: CDR1 SGDLS, CDR2 YYNGEE. Here the CDR3 reads CASSFTPGLQNGYNSPLHF. The CDR3 DNA reads as TGTGCCAGCAGTTTTACCCCCGGACTCCAAAACGGATATAATTCACCCCTCCACTTT.

In this sample, this clone turned up many times. The V call is TRBV11-3, the J call TRBJ1-2; 9 nucleotides line up with TRBD1. The V gene's germline CDR1 is SGHNT and CDR2 YENEEA. This CDR3 contains 14 residues. The trim removed 4 bases at V and 7 bases at J, leaving 7 bases unmatched. The CDR3 DNA is TGTGCCAGCAGCTGGGACAGGGAAGTTGTTGGCTACACCTTC. Protein product: CASSWDREVVGYTF.

This clone is labeled as medium-sized. CDR3 in amino acids: CASSVGASGKETQYF. In DNA form, the CDR3 reads TGTGCCAGCAGCGTAGGGGCTAGCGGGAAAGAGACCCAGTACTTC. The gene calls are TRBV9 and TRBJ2-5; 9 positions match TRBD2. Germline lookup yields CDR1 SGDLS and CDR2 YYNGEE. The ends lost 0 bases at V and 3 bases at J; junction bases unmatched: 3. The CDR3 runs to 15 residues.

This clone has a handful of counts. The V gene is TRBV11-3, the J gene TRBJ2-1; perhaps TRBD2 as D (5 bases). This CDR3 region has 14 residues. Germline loops: CDR1 SGHNT, CDR2 YENEEA. Between the trimmed V and J ends, which lost 5 bases and 5 bases, there was a span of 13 bases. CDR3 region: CASSPPHGDNEQFF. CDR3 nucleotide sequence: TGTGCCAGCAGCCCACCGCACGGGGACAATGAGCAGTTCTTC.

The chain recombines TRBV28 with TRBJ1-5, with 10 bases lining up with TRBD1. CDR3 length equals 19 residues. Germline V gene data show CDR1 as MDHEN and CDR2 as SYDVKM. Germline trimming cut 6 bases from V and 0 bases from J; bases unmatched to any gene: 14. This CDR3 reads CASSEPGQGSLYSNQPQHF. The CDR3 DNA reads TGTGCCAGCAGCGAACCGGGACAGGGGTCCCTTTATAGCAATCAGCCCCAGCATTTT.

V usage is TRBV19 and J usage is TRBJ1-2; no clear D. From germline, CDR1 is LNHDA and CDR2 SQIVND (reference sequence). The V end was cut by 4 bases, the J end by 4 bases, with 13 bases between. The CDR3 contains 14 residues. CDR3 loop: CASSTDPRSYGYTF. The CDR3 nucleotides are TGTGCCAGTAGTACGGACCCGCGTTCCTATGGCTACACCTTC.

This clone appeared a few times. The chain joins TRBV7-6 to TRBJ2-1, with D hard to call. This CDR3 is built from 15 residues. Trimming stripped 5 bases from V and 1 base from J, with 12 bases between. The V gene's germline CDR1 is SGHVS and CDR2 FNYEAQ. CDR3 sequence: CASSPTQGSYNEQFF. In DNA, the CDR3 is TGTGCCAGCAGCCCCACACAAGGGTCCTACAATGAGCAGTTCTTC.

The rearrangement links TRBV28 to TRBJ1-2; 8 bases are a match to TRBD1. Germline V CDR1 and CDR2: MDHEN, SYDVKM. With V trimmed by 5 bases and J by 0 bases, 8 bases remained unmatched. The CDR3 totals 16 residues. CDR3 bases: TGTGCCAGCAGTGACCGGGACAGGCCGACTAACTATGGCTACACCTTC. Its translation: CASSDRDRPTNYGYTF.

This chain links TRBV4-1 with TRBJ2-1, with D maybe TRBD2 (6 bases). Germline CDR1 is MGHRA and CDR2 is YSYEKL. The CDR3 is made up of 16 amino acids. V was pared by 5 bases and J by 7 bases, with 21 bases between. The CDR3 nucleotides are TGCGCCAGCAGCTCACATCGGGGAGGTGTAGAGAATGAGCAGTTCTTC. It encodes CASSSHRGGVENEQFF.

The CDR3 sequence is CASSISGTGSGYTF. CDR3 DNA sequence: TGTGCCAGTAGTATTTCGGGGACAGGGAGTGGCTACACCTTC. V and J are TRBV19 and TRBJ1-2; 9 nucleotides agree with TRBD1. V trimming: 3 bases; J trimming: 7 bases; junction bases outside the gene matches: 6. In germline, CDR1 is LNHDA, CDR2 SQIVND (reference sequence). The CDR3 is made up of 14 amino acids. The variable domain in full, completed from reference TRBV19 and TRBJ1-2, reads DGGITQSPKYLFRKEGQNVTLSCEQNLNHDAMYWYRQDPGQGLRLIYYSQIVNDFQKGDIAEGYSVSREKKESFPLTVTSAQKNPTAFYLCASSISGTGSGYTFGSGTRLTVV.

J is TRBJ2-7 and V is TRBV25-1; TRBD1 matches at 7 bases. V was clipped by 4 bases and J by 4 bases; unmatched bases: 4. The CDR3 consists of 13 residues. Germline V CDR1 and CDR2: MGHDK, SYGVNS. Here the CDR3 DNA reads TGTGCCAGCAGTGTGAGACAGGGATACGAGCAGTACTTC. Translation gives CASSVRQGYEQYF.

The gene calls are TRBV5-1 and TRBJ2-5, with 8 bases fitting TRBD1. V lost 4 bases to trimming and J lost 5 bases; unmatched junction nucleotides: 7. The CDR3 is made up of 14 amino acids. CDR1 is SGHRS, CDR2 YFSETQ, per germline. The DNA of the CDR3 is TGCGCCAGCAGCACCAGACAGGGGTATGAGACCCAGTACTTC. Protein product: CASSTRQGYETQYF.

This clone was detected only a few times. The chain uses TRBV4-1 and TRBJ1-2; D gene uncertain. The ends were cut back, 0 bases at V and 2 bases at J, with 16 bases in the middle. This CDR3 has 17 residues. Germline assignment: CDR1 MGHRA and CDR2 YSYEKL. CDR3 sequence: CASSQDWMSYTNYGYTF. The CDR3 nucleotides read TGCGCCAGCAGCCAAGATTGGATGTCATATACCAACTATGGCTACACCTTC.

V and J are TRBV15 and TRBJ1-3; D not certain. V dropped 5 bases and J dropped 2 bases, with 16 bases sitting between them. The V gene's germline CDR1 is LNHNV and CDR2 YYDKDF (reference sequence). CDR3 length equals 16 residues. As DNA, the CDR3 is TGTGCCACCAGCCCCAACCATGTTCGCGCTGGAAACACCATATATTTT. It encodes CATSPNHVRAGNTIYF.

This chain joins TRBV11-3 and TRBJ2-3; D possibly matches TRBD1 or TRBD2 (5 bases each). Germline V gives CDR1 SGHNT, CDR2 YENEEA. Trimming took off 3 bases at V and 1 base at J, with 14 bases between the two ends. The CDR3 is 16 residues long. The CDR3 loop is CASSLARGAGTDTQYF. Written as DNA, the CDR3 is TGTGCCAGCAGCTTGGCTCGGGGCGCCGGCACAGATACGCAGTATTTT.

The CDR3 DNA follows: TGTGCCAGCAGCCAACGACAGGGATCTGGCTACACCTTC. Its translation is CASSQRQGSGYTF. The chain recombines TRBV7-4 with TRBJ1-2; TRBD1 matches 7 bases. CDR1 is SGHVT and CDR2 is SQSDAQ in the germline V gene. J was trimmed by 7 bases and V by 5 bases; bases with no gene match: 7. This CDR3 spans 13 amino acids.

The V call is TRBV29-1, the J call TRBJ2-5; 7 bases map to TRBD1. The CDR3 runs to 13 residues. Germline loops: CDR1 SQVTM, CDR2 ANQGSEA. The trim removed 7 bases at V and 4 bases at J, leaving 9 bases unmatched. The CDR3 here is CSGNRDRGETQYF. Written as DNA, the CDR3 is TGCAGCGGCAATCGGGACAGAGGAGAGACCCAGTACTTC.

In this sample, this clone turned up many times. The chain links TRBV11-3 to TRBJ2-1; 7 nucleotides line up with TRBD1. The germline CDR1 and CDR2 sequences are SGHNT and YENEEA. The CDR3 runs to 15 residues. The J segment lost 1 base and the V segment lost 7 bases, leaving 7 bases of the junction unmatched. CDR3 in DNA: TGTGCCAGCAACCAAGAGACAGGGTCCTACAATGAGCAGTTCTTC. Encoded protein: CASNQETGSYNEQFF.

This clone was seen many times. J is TRBJ1-5 and V is TRBV11-1; D is undetermined. V was cut by 3 bases and J by 8 bases, with 14 bases left in between. Germline CDR1 SGHAT, CDR2 FQDESV (reference sequence). The CDR3 has 14 residues. The chain's CDR3 is CASSFWSPAEPQHF. The CDR3 coding sequence is TGTGCCAGCAGCTTCTGGTCGCCGGCAGAGCCCCAGCATTTT.

This clone was found a few times. The chain is built from TRBV6-8 and TRBJ2-5; 12 nucleotides match TRBD1. In germline, CDR1 is MNHGY, CDR2 SAAAGT. CDR3 length equals 15 residues. Trimming cost V 6 bases and J 5 bases; bases outside gene matches: 7. CDR3 nucleotides: TGTGCCAGCAGGCCCCGGGACAGGGGGCTGGAGACCCAGTACTTC. Its protein is CASRPRDRGLETQYF.

This clone is medium-sized (0.01 to 0.1%) by share. This chain uses TRBV4-1 with TRBJ1-3; D is uncertain. V shed 3 bases and J shed 0 bases, with 9 bases lying between them. CDR1 MGHRA and CDR2 YSYEKL come from the germline V gene. The CDR3 length is 15 residues. The CDR3 DNA reads as TGCGCCAGCAGCCACGGACTGCTCTCTGGAAACACCATATATTTT. Protein: CASSHGLLSGNTIYF.

This clone was recorded a few times. The rearrangement uses TRBV11-3 and TRBJ2-5; TRBD1 aligns across 12 bases. The CDR3 contains 16 residues. With V trimmed by 6 bases and J by 1 base, 6 bases remained unmatched. Germline CDR1 is SGHNT and CDR2 is YENEEA. The CDR3, as DNA: TGTGCCAGCAGTGAGGGGGACAGGGGGCCCCAAGAGACCCAGTACTTC. This encodes CASSEGDRGPQETQYF.